Listed below are T cell receptor beta chains from one sample, sequenced in a study of spatial heterogeneity in lung cancer. TCRdb re-called the 5' RACE reads through MiXCR, storing one row per CDR3 protein. The sample records about 100,000 distinct CDR3 sequences, 4.4% being singletons. The starting material was lung tumor tissue, obtained at surgery. The origin of the receptors is a male donor with early-stage non-small cell lung cancer. Both conserved end residues are part of each CDR3. A D gene is named only where the DNA matches it firmly. A clone size is listed for some rows: how often the clone was seen (once, few, many), or a class if it is expanded.

clone_size j_call v_call d_call cdr3_aa cdr3_nt
few TRBJ1-5 TRBV19 - CASSQGYGNQPQHF TGTGCCAGTAGCCAAGGGTATGGCAATCAGCCCCAGCATTTT
many TRBJ1-2 TRBV18 - CASSPFSGQGVSVYTF TGTGCCAGCTCACCATTTTCTGGGCAGGGTGTTTCTGTCTACACCTTC
- TRBJ2-3 TRBV5-1 - CASSPDRSTDTQYF TGCGCCAGCAGCCCGGACAGAAGCACAGATACGCAGTATTTT
many TRBJ2-5 TRBV7-2 - CASSFDYLTQYF TGTGCCAGCAGCTTTGATTATTTGACCCAGTACTTC
many TRBJ1-2 TRBV10-3 - CAISDSSEGRPYGYTF TGTGCCATCAGTGATAGTAGTGAGGGGCGGCCCTATGGCTACACCTTC
- TRBJ1-1 TRBV12-3/TRBV12-4 TRBD1 CASTRTGGSGEAFF TGTGCCAGCACCAGGACAGGGGGGTCCGGTGAAGCTTTCTTT
many TRBJ2-3 TRBV12-3/TRBV12-4 - CASTLGHSTDTQYF TGTGCCAGCACCCTGGGACACTCCACAGATACGCAGTATTTT
many TRBJ2-4 TRBV21-1 - CASTQSQDRRFLAKNIQYF TGTGCCAGCACCCAATCCCAGGACAGGCGTTTTTTAGCCAAAAACATTCAGTACTTC
few TRBJ2-1 TRBV14 - CASSPQKGSSYNEQFF TGTGCCAGCAGCCCACAAAAGGGAAGCTCCTACAATGAGCAGTTCTTC
many TRBJ1-1 TRBV3-1 - CASSQDMLKEAFF TGTGCCAGCAGCCAAGATATGTTGAAGGAAGCTTTCTTT
- TRBJ2-3 TRBV3-1 - CASSPYSLRPPGILTDTQYF TGTGCCAGCAGCCCCTACTCCTTGCGGCCCCCCGGCATCCTCACAGATACGCAGTATTTT
many TRBJ1-6 TRBV6-6 - CASRGTGTNSPLHF TGTGCCAGCAGGGGAACAGGGACGAATTCACCCCTCCACTTT
many TRBJ2-3 TRBV5-1 - CASSPDTDTQYF TGCGCCAGCAGCCCGGACACAGATACGCAGTATTTT
many TRBJ1-1 TRBV28 - CASGEQGYKNTEAFF TGTGCCAGCGGTGAACAGGGTTACAAGAACACTGAAGCTTTCTTT
many TRBJ2-7 TRBV7-9 TRBD1 CASSLETRQGGEQYF TGTGCCAGCAGCCTAGAAACTAGACAGGGGGGCGAGCAGTACTTC
many TRBJ2-3 TRBV9 TRBD2 CASSFSPSSGRTDTQYF TGTGCCAGCAGCTTTAGCCCTTCTAGCGGGAGGACAGATACGCAGTATTTT
few TRBJ1-6 TRBV28 TRBD1 CASSPPTGDGNSPLHF TGTGCCAGCAGTCCCCCTACAGGGGATGGAAATTCACCCCTCCACTTT
many TRBJ1-2 TRBV20-1 TRBD1 CSAKTGGYGYTF TGCAGTGCTAAAACAGGGGGCTATGGCTACACCTTC
many TRBJ2-1 TRBV4-2 - CASSPLVLNEQFF TGTGCCAGCAGCCCGTTGGTCCTGAATGAGCAGTTCTTC
many TRBJ1-2 TRBV12-3/TRBV12-4 - CASSLEVSGGYTF TGTGCCAGCAGTTTAGAAGTTTCGGGTGGCTACACCTTC
many TRBJ1-1 TRBV6-1 - CASSEQGSRGTEAFF TGTGCCAGCAGTGAACAGGGTTCGAGGGGCACTGAAGCTTTCTTT
many TRBJ2-3 TRBV29-1 - CSVEVGPVGYGTDTQYF TGCAGCGTTGAAGTGGGGCCCGTGGGTTATGGGACAGATACGCAGTATTTT
many TRBJ1-2 TRBV7-9 - CASSSTGTYYGYTF TGTGCCAGCAGCTCCACAGGGACATACTATGGCTACACCTTC
many TRBJ2-3 TRBV6-1 - CASRGFVIRATDTQYF TGTGCCAGCAGGGGATTCGTAATACGGGCCACAGATACGCAGTATTTT
many TRBJ1-5 TRBV2 - CASRRSNQPQHF TGTGCCAGCCGGCGTAGCAATCAGCCCCAGCATTTT
many TRBJ2-5 TRBV27 - CASSLTGLQETQYF TGTGCCAGCAGTTTAACGGGATTGCAAGAGACCCAGTACTTC
few TRBJ2-3 TRBV15 TRBD1 CATSRSFRGLERPSVTDTQYF TGTGCCACCAGCAGATCCTTCAGGGGGCTGGAGCGTCCTAGTGTTACAGATACGCAGTATTTT
- TRBJ2-5 TRBV7-9 - CASSLLPQGAETQYF TGTGCCAGCAGCTTACTCCCCCAGGGCGCGGAGACCCAGTACTTC
many TRBJ1-5 TRBV28 - CASSFSPLRFYSNQPQHF TGTGCCAGCAGTTTCTCCCCCCTGAGGTTTTATAGCAATCAGCCCCAGCATTTT
- TRBJ2-5 TRBV21-1 - CASSKAPREEETQYF TGTGCCAGCAGCAAAGCGCCAAGGGAAGAGGAGACCCAGTACTTC
many TRBJ1-1 TRBV6-6 - CASSYRIEAGTEAFF TGTGCCAGCAGTTACAGGATAGAAGCGGGCACTGAAGCTTTCTTT
many TRBJ2-7 TRBV7-9 TRBD1 CASSLPPPTGASEQYF TGTGCCAGCAGCCTACCCCCCCCCACAGGGGCGAGCGAGCAGTACTTC
many TRBJ1-5 TRBV2 - CASSASRNQPQHF TGTGCCAGCAGTGCTTCGAGAAATCAGCCCCAGCATTTT
- TRBJ1-1 TRBV3-1 - CASSQRRGDTVAFF TGTGCCAGCAGCCAAAGGAGGGGTGACACTGTAGCTTTCTTT
few TRBJ2-7 TRBV5-1 - CASSLGEPYEQYF TGCGCCAGCAGCTTGGGCGAACCCTACGAGCAGTACTTC
many TRBJ2-2 TRBV27 TRBD1 CASSSGGGTGELFF TGTGCCAGCAGTTCAGGGGGTGGCACCGGGGAGCTGTTTTTT
- TRBJ1-2 TRBV2 - CAIGTTGGYGYTF TGTGCCATCGGGACGACGGGCGGCTATGGCTACACCTTC